The T cell receptor beta chain described here comes from a study of CD8+CD57+ T cells in acquired aplastic anemia. Germline V CDR1 and CDR2: SNHLY, FYNNEI. V lost 1 base to trimming and J lost 5 bases; unmatched junction nucleotides: 7. This CDR3 comprises 15 residues. Patients sequenced had flow cytometry evidence of CD8+CD57+ cell expansion. Using genomic DNA as the template, TCR beta VDJ and CDR3 profiling was carried out. TCRdb reprocessed the reads via MiXCR and lists one record per CDR3 protein. The sample yields some 150,000 distinct CDR3 sequences, more than 45% seen once. The sample was sorted CD4+, CD8+, or CD8+CD57+ T cells (not recorded which) from PBMCs. The chain recombines TRBV2 with TRBJ2-7, with 8 bases fitting TRBD1. The TCR was taken from a human donor with aplastic anemia. The DNA for the CDR3 is TGTGCCAGCAGTGAAGTAGGGCAGGGGGCCCACGAGCAGTACTTC. Translation: CASSEVGQGAHEQYF.